A selection of T cell receptor beta chains follows, all from one sample in a study of shared clonotypes between healthy human individuals. Method: immunoSEQ multiplex PCR; TCRdb's copy keeps in-frame clones and lacks some. The table records about 1.5 million clones, approximately 98% of them present only once. The sequenced sample was naive CD4+ T cells sorted from blood. These receptors were obtained from a man aged 25 to 45 in good health. Each CDR3 is given with its conserved first and last residue. The order of the fields is D gene, J gene, V gene, clone size, CDR3 protein, CDR3 DNA. D genes are given only for firm matches. Clone size appears in some rows only: once, few, many, or a class for an expanded clone.

TRBD2 TRBJ2-2 TRBV7-8 few CASSLRGGRQGTGELFF TGTGCCAGCAGCCTAAGGGGCGGGAGGCAAGGCACCGGGGAGCTGTTTTTT
. TRBJ2-7 TRBV5-4 . CASSSGTDPYEQYF TGTGCCAGCAGCTCCGGGACGGACCCCTACGAGCAGTACTTC
. TRBJ1-5 TRBV7-3 . CASKVWPQHF TGTGCCAGCAAGGTCTGGCCCCAGCATTTT
. TRBJ1-5 TRBV18 few CASSPRTGSNQPQHF TGTGCCAGCTCACCTAGAACAGGGTCAAATCAGCCCCAGCATTTT
. TRBJ1-1 TRBV10-3 . CAISDPTANTEAFF TGTGCCATCAGTGATCCGACAGCGAACACTGAAGCTTTCTTT
TRBD2 TRBJ2-1 TRBV19 . CASRLAGANEQFF TGTGCCAGTAGACTAGCGGGCGCCAATGAGCAGTTCTTC
. TRBJ2-7 TRBV5-1 . CASSLGTGSSYEQYF TGCGCCAGCAGCTTGGGTACCGGGAGCTCCTACGAGCAGTACTTC
TRBD2 TRBJ2-5 TRBV2 . CASISSGRAWETQYF TGTGCCAGCATTTCTAGCGGGAGGGCTTGGGAGACCCAGTACTTC
TRBD2 TRBJ2-3 TRBV4-2 once CASSLPGYGEGLAGSTDTQYF TGTGCCAGCAGCCTTCCAGGGTACGGTGAGGGACTAGCGGGTAGCACAGATACGCAGTATTTT
. TRBJ1-2 TRBV29-1 . CSVDDWQAYGYTF TGCAGCGTTGATGATTGGCAGGCCTATGGCTACACCTTC
TRBD2 TRBJ2-5 TRBV5-5 . CASRPLAGGQETQYF TGTGCCAGCAGACCTCTAGCGGGAGGGCAAGAGACCCAGTACTTC
. TRBJ2-1 TRBV5-1 . CASSLGGRDNEQFF TGCGCCAGCAGCTTGGGAGGGCGGGACAATGAGCAGTTCTTC
. TRBJ2-2 TRBV7-9 . CASSLTLAANTGELFF TGTGCCAGCAGCTTAACGCTAGCCGCTAACACCGGGGAGCTGTTTTTT
. TRBJ1-1 TRBV29-1 . CSVGPLQGRGTEAFF TGCAGCGTTGGCCCTTTACAGGGTCGGGGAACTGAAGCTTTCTTT
TRBD1 TRBJ1-2 TRBV5-6 . CASSTWTGYGYTF TGTGCCAGCAGCACCTGGACAGGGTATGGCTACACCTTC
. TRBJ2-7 TRBV5-4 once CASSPSRGADYEQYF TGTGCCAGCAGCCCATCCCGGGGGGCCGATTACGAGCAGTACTTC
TRBD2 TRBJ2-3 TRBV6-5 . CASSYRAGGTDTQYF TGTGCCAGCAGTTACAGGGCGGGAGGCACAGATACGCAGTATTTT
. TRBJ1-5 TRBV7-9 . CASSPPGGQPQHF TGTGCCAGCAGCCCCCCGGGTGGACAGCCCCAGCATTTT
. TRBJ2-7 TRBV6-1 . CASSEGGYEQYF TGTGCCAGCAGTGAGGGAGGTTACGAGCAGTACTTC